This TCR beta chain was sequenced during a study of beta chain features in type 1 diabetes. Points from the study as a whole: Moderate but significant shortening of TCRB CDR3s was recorded in all four CD4+ subsets from Type 1 diabetes patients. Cells with high TCR expression could be over-represented when cDNA is sequenced.

A few counts support this clone. The antigen is not known. Purities in excess of 95% were seen in all sorted populations. The whole isolated RNA underwent reverse transcription, so sequencing captured expressed TCRB transcripts. Produced via immunoSEQ multiplex PCR; TCRdb's table is partial and in-frame only. The sample lists about 300,000 clones, roughly 12% occurring once. The material sequenced was naive CD4+ T cells from blood. The receptor's source is a woman aged 18-30 years with type 1 diabetes.

The CDR3 DNA reads TGCAGCGTTGAAGGTCACGGGACAGACAGCTCTGGGGCCAACGTCCTGACTTTC. Protein sequence: CSVEGHGTDSSGANVLTF. This chain uses TRBV29-1 with TRBJ2-6; 7 nucleotides line up with TRBD1. Germline CDR1 SQVTM, CDR2 ANQGSEA. The junction had 9 bases not matched to a gene; V was cut back by 1 base and J by 0 bases. This CDR3 has 18 amino acids.